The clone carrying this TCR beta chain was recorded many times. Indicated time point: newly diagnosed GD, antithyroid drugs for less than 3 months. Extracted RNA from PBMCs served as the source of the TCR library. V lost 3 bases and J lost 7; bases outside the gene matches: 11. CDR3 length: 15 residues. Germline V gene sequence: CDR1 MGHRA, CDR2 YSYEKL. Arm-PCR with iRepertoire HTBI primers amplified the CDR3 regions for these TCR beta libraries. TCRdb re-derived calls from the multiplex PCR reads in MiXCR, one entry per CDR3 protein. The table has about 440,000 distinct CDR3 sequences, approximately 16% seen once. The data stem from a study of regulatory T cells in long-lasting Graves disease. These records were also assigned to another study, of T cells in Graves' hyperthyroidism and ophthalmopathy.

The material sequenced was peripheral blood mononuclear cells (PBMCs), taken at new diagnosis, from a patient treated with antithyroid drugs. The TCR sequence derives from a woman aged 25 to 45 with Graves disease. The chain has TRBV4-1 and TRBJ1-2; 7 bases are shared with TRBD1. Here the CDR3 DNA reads TGCGCCAGCAGCCACCCCGGCGCAGGGGGGTCTGGCTACACCTTC. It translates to CASSHPGAGGSGYTF.